These 19 T cell receptor beta chains came from one sample sequenced in a study of cytomegalovirus exposure and HLA in healthy donors. In the PCR, 60 Vbeta and 13 Jbeta primers were used. TCRdb's copy holds only in-frame clones and misses some; the assay was immunoSEQ multiplex PCR. The table shows approximately 160,000 clones, with almost 80% occurring only once. Sequenced sample: PBMCs. The receptors originated from a man aged 18-30 years in good health and CMV-seropositive.

This chain links TRBV6-1 with TRBJ1-1; D not certain. Germline V gene data show CDR1 as MNHNS and CDR2 as SASEGT. There are 11 residues in the CDR3. V lost 7 bases and J 5 bases, leaving 8 bases between the germline ends. The CDR3 region has the DNA TGTGCCAGCATTCCCCTAACTGAAGCTTTCTTT. Protein: CASIPLTEAFF.

This chain uses TRBV19 with TRBJ1-5; perhaps TRBD1 as D (6 bases). The germline V gene encodes CDR1 LNHDA and CDR2 SQIVND (reference sequence). The CDR3 is 14 residues long. Trimming removed 5 bases at V and 7 bases at J, with 15 bases between. DNA for the CDR3: TGTGCCAGTAGTGAACAGGGAGGGAAACAGCCCCAGCATTTT. As protein: CASSEQGGKQPQHF.

The chain employs TRBV19 and TRBJ1-2; unclear D gene. The CDR3 sequence is 11 residues long. Trimming took off 6 bases at V and 3 bases at J, with 5 bases between the two ends. The V gene's germline CDR1 is LNHDA and CDR2 SQIVND (reference sequence). This CDR3 is CASRFDYGYTF. The CDR3 nucleotides are TGTGCCAGTAGGTTCGACTATGGCTACACCTTC.

The rearrangement links TRBV12-5 to TRBJ1-1, with 8 bases identical to TRBD1. The length of the CDR3 is 16 residues. Trimming cost V 0 bases and J 4 bases; bases outside gene matches: 7. Germline V lookup: CDR1 LGHNT, CDR2 FRNRAP. The CDR3 coding sequence is TGTGCTAGTGGTTTGGTACTCGGGGGGACAGGCACTGAAGCTTTCTTT. Translating it yields CASGLVLGGTGTEAFF.

The chain joins TRBV13 to TRBJ2-1; 8 bases map to TRBD2. J was trimmed by 0 bases and V by 5 bases; bases with no gene match: 3. The germline V gene has CDR1 PRHDT and CDR2 FYEKMQ (reference sequence). The CDR3 runs 15 residues. The CDR3 reads CASSVGTSSYNEQFF. In DNA form, the CDR3 reads TGTGCCAGCAGCGTGGGGACTAGCTCCTACAATGAGCAGTTCTTC.

The chain combines TRBV19 with TRBJ2-7; 10 bases match TRBD1. The V and J ends lost 6 bases and 2 bases, in that order; junction bases with no gene match: 4. The CDR3 runs 14 residues. Germline CDR1 is LNHDA and CDR2 is SQIVND (reference sequence). The CDR3 DNA follows: TGTGCCAGTAGCCCCGGGACAGGGGCCTACGAGCAGTACTTC. Translating gives CASSPGTGAYEQYF. The full variable domain, rest sourced from reference TRBV19 and TRBJ2-7, is DGGITQSPKYLFRKEGQNVTLSCEQNLNHDAMYWYRQDPGQGLRLIYYSQIVNDFQKGDIAEGYSVSREKKESFPLTVTSAQKNPTAFYLCASSPGTGAYEQYFGPGTRLTVT.

The genes are TRBV9 and TRBJ1-3; D remains unclear. The V end lost 0 bases, the J end lost 2 bases, and 12 bases lay between the germline ends. Germline V CDR1 and CDR2: SGDLS, YYNGEE. This CDR3 comprises 16 residues. The CDR3, as DNA: TGTGCCAGCAGCGTAGATGGGAAACTAGCTGGAAACACCATATATTTT. Amino acids: CASSVDGKLAGNTIYF.

The chain uses TRBV6-1 and TRBJ2-7, with 7 positions matching TRBD2. The CDR3 length is 17 residues. V lost 3 bases and J lost 0; bases outside the gene matches: 11. CDR1 MNHNS and CDR2 SASEGT come from the germline V gene. As DNA, the CDR3 is TGTGCCAGCAGTGACGGCCCCGCGACTAGCCGCTCCTACGAGCAGTACTTC. Translated, it gives CASSDGPATSRSYEQYF.

The rearrangement uses TRBV11-2 and TRBJ2-7; 11 bases align to TRBD1. Germline-derived CDR1 and CDR2 are SGHAT and FQNNGV. CDR3 size: 16 residues. With V trimmed by 2 bases and J by 4 bases, 7 bases remained unmatched. The CDR3 coding sequence is TGTGCCAGCAGCTTACAGCCGGGACAGGGGGGATACGAGCAGTACTTC. It specifies CASSLQPGQGGYEQYF.

This chain joins TRBV6-6 and TRBJ2-2; tentative D call: TRBD1 (5 bases). The ends were cut back, 7 bases at V and 7 bases at J, with 13 bases in the middle. This CDR3 is 13 amino acids long. From germline, CDR1 is MNHNY and CDR2 SVGAGI (reference sequence). This CDR3 reads CASTRQGVGELFF. CDR3 sequence (DNA): TGTGCCAGCACCCGGCAGGGTGTCGGGGAGCTGTTTTTT.

The rearrangement uses TRBV5-1 and TRBJ2-5, with D unclear. The CDR3 sequence is 12 residues long. CDR1 and CDR2 (germline): SGHRS, YFSETQ. The ends were cut back, 2 bases at V and 5 bases at J, with 7 bases in the middle. The DNA of the CDR3 is TGCGCCAGCAGCTTAGCTCCTGAGACCCAGTACTTC. Amino acid sequence: CASSLAPETQYF.

The rearrangement uses TRBV4-2 and TRBJ2-1, with a tentative D call TRBD2 (6 bases). The CDR3 spans 14 residues. The V gene lost 3 bases and the J gene lost 15 bases, with 21 bases spanning the gap. Germline V lookup: CDR1 LGHNA, CDR2 YNFKEQ. CDR3 sequence reads: CASSQRDPLGRRFF. Here the CDR3 DNA reads TGTGCCAGCAGCCAGCGGGACCCCTTAGGGCGGCGGTTCTTC.

The chain carries TRBV25-1 and TRBJ2-3, with D tentatively TRBD2 (6 bases). CDR3 size: 13 residues. CDR1 is MGHDK and CDR2 is SYGVNS in the germline V gene. Trimming left V 6 bases short and J 1 base short, with 8 bases between. CDR3 sequence reads: CASRGLGTDTQYF. The CDR3 DNA reads as TGTGCCAGCAGGGGACTGGGCACAGATACGCAGTATTTT.

V usage is TRBV28 and J usage is TRBJ1-3, with D hard to call. Between the trimmed V and J ends, which lost 6 bases and 4 bases, there was a span of 16 bases. Germline values: CDR1 MDHEN, CDR2 SYDVKM. This CDR3 has 15 amino acids. The CDR3 nucleotides are TGTGCCAGCAGCGCCGGCGGGGAGAAAGGAAACACCATATATTTT. Translation gives CASSAGGEKGNTIYF.

The rearrangement links TRBV7-9 to TRBJ1-1; 8 bases fit TRBD1. The J segment lost 7 bases and the V segment lost 0 bases, leaving 7 bases of the junction unmatched. CDR3 length equals 15 residues. CDR1 and CDR2 from the germline V gene are SEHNR and FQNEAQ (reference sequence). CDR3 sequence (DNA): TGTGCCAGCAGCTTAGCGCAGGGGGCCACCGATGAAGCTTTCTTT. This gives the protein CASSLAQGATDEAFF.

V is TRBV5-1 and J is TRBJ2-6; D is perhaps TRBD1 (6 bases). Germline V gene data show CDR1 as SGHRS and CDR2 as YFSETQ. V lost 4 bases, J lost 2 bases, and 10 bases lay in between. The CDR3 extends over 15 amino acids. This CDR3 is CASSSGQTGANVLTF. For the CDR3, the DNA is TGCGCCAGCAGCAGCGGACAGACTGGGGCCAACGTCCTGACTTTC.

The chain links TRBV11-2 to TRBJ2-4; 7 bases align to TRBD2. Germline V lookup: CDR1 SGHAT, CDR2 FQNNGV. V trimming: 1 base; J trimming: 15 bases; junction bases outside the gene matches: 3. The CDR3 spans 11 residues. The CDR3 is CASSLGGGLYF. The CDR3 DNA follows: TGTGCCAGCAGCTTAGGGGGGGGACTGTACTTC.

The V and J genes are TRBV6-1 and TRBJ1-5; D may be TRBD1 (5 bases). Germline V CDR1 and CDR2: MNHNS, SASEGT. The CDR3 extends over 15 amino acids. Deletions cut 6 bases from V and 4 bases from J, with 16 bases between. CDR3 sequence: CASRHGTSRNQPQHF. The CDR3, as DNA: TGTGCCAGCAGGCACGGGACTTCCCGGAATCAGCCCCAGCATTTT.

The DNA for the CDR3 is TGTGCCATCAGTGAGGCTACGCAGGAAGACTACGAGCAGTACTTC. Protein sequence: CAISEATQEDYEQYF. The chain links TRBV10-3 to TRBJ2-7, with D unclear. V was shortened by 2 bases and J by 3 bases, with 14 bases between the two germline ends. CDR3 length equals 15 residues. Per the germline V gene, CDR1 is ENHRY and CDR2 is SYGVKD.